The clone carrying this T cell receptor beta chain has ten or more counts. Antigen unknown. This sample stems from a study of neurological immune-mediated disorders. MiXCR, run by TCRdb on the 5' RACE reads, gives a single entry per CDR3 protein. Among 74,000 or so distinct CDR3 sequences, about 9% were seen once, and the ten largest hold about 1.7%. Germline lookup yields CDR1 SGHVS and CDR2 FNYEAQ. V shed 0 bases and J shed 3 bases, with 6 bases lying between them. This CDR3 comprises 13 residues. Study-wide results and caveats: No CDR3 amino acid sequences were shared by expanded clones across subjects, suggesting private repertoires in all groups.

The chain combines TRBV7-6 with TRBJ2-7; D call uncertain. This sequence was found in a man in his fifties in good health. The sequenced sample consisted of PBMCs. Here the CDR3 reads CASSLARLYEQYF. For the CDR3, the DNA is TGTGCCAGCAGCTTAGCTAGACTCTACGAGCAGTACTTC.